The 3 T cell receptor beta chains given below trace back to one sample, sequenced in a study of blood T cells in healthy people across ages (dated by TCRdb to about 2015). The method behind the library was 5' RACE. TCRdb records Illumina HiSeq 2500 as the sequencer. A second PCR of about 6 to 12 cycles was run with a J-beta primer mix and a sample-barcoded 5' primer. TCRdb reprocessed the public reads (quality trimming at Q25 with fastp, clone calling with MiXCR) and kept in-frame beta chains. When rows share a CDR3 protein, they turn into one entry using the most common DNA and genes. Within this sample are some 640,000 distinct CDR3 sequences, with about 28% of them counted one time only. The ten top clones hold about 15% of the sample. The material sequenced was blood. These TCRs come from a woman aged 80 or older in good health.

This clonotype was counted ten times or more. V usage is TRBV7-9 and J usage is TRBJ2-1; 9 nucleotides line up with TRBD2. Per germline, CDR1 SEHNR and CDR2 FQNEAQ (reference sequence). The CDR3 is made up of 16 amino acids. J was trimmed by 5 bases and V by 2 bases; bases with no gene match: 7. The CDR3 loop reads CASSLSGGGGNNEQFF. The CDR3 region has the DNA TGTGCCAGCAGCTTATCTGGCGGGGGGGGGAACAATGAGCAGTTCTTC.

On this clonotype itself: One base away lies a much larger clone, so this may be a sequencing read error. The chain couples TRBV5-1 to TRBJ2-5, with D maybe TRBD2 (5 bases). The length of the CDR3 is 15 residues. Germline values: CDR1 SGHRS, CDR2 YFSETQ. CDR3 sequence: CSSSYTTRPEETQYF. CDR3 coding DNA: TGCTCCAGCAGCTACACCACTAGACCGGAGGAGACCCAGTACTTC.

The chain is built from TRBV6-2 or TRBV6-3 and TRBJ1-5, with D possibly TRBD1 on 6 matching bases. CDR3 size: 15 residues. Trimming removed 6 bases from V and 1 base from J, with 13 bases in between. Germline CDR1 and CDR2: MNHEY and SVGEGT. The DNA of the CDR3 is TGTGCCAGCAGCTCCGAACAGGGAAGCAATCAGCCCCAGCATTTT. It yields the protein CASSSEQGSNQPQHF.